These 11 T cell receptor beta chains originate from one sample sequenced in a study of T cell changes during pregnancy in multiple sclerosis. Generated by immunoSEQ multiplex PCR, the TCRdb table keeps only in-frame clones and is missing some. This table holds tens of thousands of clones, 89% found once. The material was CD8+ T cells from peripheral blood mononuclear cells, obtained in the third trimester of pregnancy. The receptor source for this set is a female donor with multiple sclerosis, enrolled in a pregnancy study.

The V and J genes are TRBV4-3 and TRBJ2-6, with D possibly being TRBD1 (5 bases). Trimming shortened V by 0 bases and J by 4 bases, and 10 bases separated the two germline ends. In germline, CDR1 is LGHNA, CDR2 YSLEER. The CDR3 is made up of 16 amino acids. CDR3 region: CASSQEGASGANVLTF. DNA for the CDR3: TGCGCCAGCAGCCAAGAAGGGGCGTCAGGGGCCAACGTCCTGACTTTC.

The genes are TRBV7-9 and TRBJ2-7; possibly TRBD1 for D (5 bases). The CDR3 extends over 14 amino acids. Germline CDR1 SEHNR, CDR2 FQNEAQ (reference sequence). Between the trimmed V and J ends, which lost 5 bases and 1 base, there was a span of 12 bases. CDR3 sequence (DNA): TGTGCCAGCAGCGTAGAAGACAGATCCTACGAGCAGTACTTC. Its protein is CASSVEDRSYEQYF. Combining the CDR3 with reference TRBV7-9 and TRBJ2-7 gives the whole variable domain DTGVSQNPRHKITKRGQNVTFRCDPISEHNRLYWYRQTLGQGPEFLTYFQNEAQLEKSRLLSDRFSAERPKGSFSTLEIQRTEQGDSAMYLCASSVEDRSYEQYFGPGTRLTVT.

This clone was observed once. V and J are TRBV29-1 and TRBJ2-2, with 8 nucleotides matching TRBD2. Trimming at V came to 5 bases and at J to 6 bases, leaving 5 bases not matched to a gene. The CDR3 consists of 13 residues. Germline loops: CDR1 SQVTM, CDR2 ANQGSEA. CDR3 sequence reads: CSVLPGGAGELFF. For the CDR3, the DNA is TGCAGCGTTCTCCCCGGGGGGGCCGGGGAGCTGTTTTTT.

This chain links TRBV12-5 with TRBJ1-2, with D uncertain. V shed 1 base and J shed 4 bases, with 19 bases lying between them. Per the germline V gene, CDR1 is LGHNT and CDR2 is FRNRAP. The CDR3 is made up of 17 amino acids. The DNA for the CDR3 is TGTGCTAGTGGTTTGGACAGCCTCGGGATTCCAGGCTATGGCTACACCTTC. Translation gives CASGLDSLGIPGYGYTF.

This clone is labeled as medium-sized (0.01 to 0.1%). The V gene is TRBV5-8, the J gene TRBJ2-7; TRBD2 might be the D (5 bases). V was cut by 9 bases and J by 1 base, with 14 bases left in between. The V gene's germline CDR1 is SGHTS and CDR2 YDEGEE. The CDR3 is 13 amino acids. The CDR3 loop reads CATDLLESYEQYF. The CDR3 nucleotides read TGTGCCACCGACTTACTAGAGTCCTACGAGCAGTACTTC.

DNA of the CDR3: TGCGCCAGCAGCCCCGGGACAGGGGCAAACTATGGCTACACCTTC. Protein: CASSPGTGANYGYTF. The rearrangement uses TRBV5-1 and TRBJ1-2, with 10 bases lining up with TRBD1. Germline V gene sequence: CDR1 SGHRS, CDR2 YFSETQ. J lost 2 bases, V lost 4 bases, and 5 bases had no gene match. The CDR3 covers 15 residues. Based on the CDR3 plus reference TRBV5-1 and TRBJ1-2, the full variable domain is KAGVTQTPRYLIKTRGQQVTLSCSPISGHRSVSWYQQTPGQGLQFLFEYFSETQRNKGNFPGRFSGRQFSNSRSEMNVSTLELGDSALYLCASSPGTGANYGYTFGSGTRLTVV.

The chain couples TRBV19 to TRBJ1-1; 8 bases map to TRBD1. The CDR3 totals 14 residues. From germline, CDR1 is LNHDA and CDR2 SQIVND (reference sequence). Trimming removed 5 bases from V and 7 bases from J; junction bases left unmatched: 9. In DNA, the CDR3 is TGTGCCAGTAGTCCCGGGACAGGACCCTATGAAGCTTTCTTT. Translated: CASSPGTGPYEAFF.

This chain links TRBV4-3 with TRBJ2-2; tentatively, D is TRBD2 (7 bases). Germline CDR1 and CDR2: LGHNA and YSLEER. The ends were cut back, 0 bases at V and 5 bases at J, with 13 bases in the middle. The CDR3 loop spans 16 amino acids. Here the CDR3 reads CASSQDFAGATGELFF. The CDR3 DNA reads TGCGCCAGCAGCCAAGATTTTGCGGGGGCGACCGGGGAGCTGTTTTTT.

The V and J genes are TRBV2 and TRBJ2-1, with 9 bases identical to TRBD1. Trimming took 5 bases from V and 4 from J; bases not matched to a gene: 15. CDR3 length: 18 amino acids. Germline CDR1 and CDR2: SNHLY and FYNNEI. This CDR3 reads CASSWDRALQRPYNEQFF. The DNA of the CDR3 is TGTGCCAGCAGTTGGGACAGGGCGCTACAAAGACCATACAATGAGCAGTTCTTC.

This chain uses TRBV5-6 with TRBJ2-2; maybe TRBD1 (5 bases). Trimming shortened V by 7 bases and J by 2 bases, and 9 bases separated the two germline ends. The CDR3 is 13 amino acids. Germline V lookup: CDR1 SGHDT, CDR2 YYEEEE. In DNA form, the CDR3 reads TGTGCCAGCGGCCAGGGAAACACCGGGGAGCTGTTTTTT. It codes for CASGQGNTGELFF.

This clone came up a few times. CDR3 in amino acids: CASSLSGEQFF. The CDR3, as DNA: TGCGCCAGCAGCCTAAGCGGGGAGCAGTTCTTC. This rearrangement joins TRBV4-1 to TRBJ2-1, with a tentative D call TRBD2 (6 bases). The length of the CDR3 is 11 residues. Trimming removed 4 bases from V and 10 bases from J, with 8 bases in between. The germline V gene encodes CDR1 MGHRA and CDR2 YSYEKL.